This T cell receptor beta chain was sequenced during a study of T-cell reconstitution after alpha-beta-depleted transplantation in children. Study observations and caveats: T-cell counts and diversity were attributed mostly to newly produced T cells one year after transplant.

This clonotype was seen at least ten times. No antigen is known for it. Using unique molecular identifiers, the investigators prepared the TCRbeta library. TCRdb used MiXCR to reprocess the PCR reads, holding one entry per CDR3 protein. Among around 300,000 distinct CDR3 sequences, 11% were seen once, and the ten largest hold 23%. The V and J ends lost 4 bases and 0 bases respectively, with 6 bases between them. There are 14 residues in the CDR3. From germline, CDR1 is LGHNA and CDR2 YNFKEQ. The input for sequencing was peripheral blood, taken 180 days after TCRalphabeta/CD19-depleted stem cell transplant. This clonotype was obtained from a male patient between 2 and 9 years old who had a stem cell transplant for chronic granulomatous disease, so the T cells may come from the graft donor. J is TRBJ2-2 and V is TRBV4-2; D remains unclear. In DNA form, the CDR3 reads TGTGCCAGCAGCCGCCCCACGAACACCGGGGAGCTGTTTTTT. Protein sequence: CASSRPTNTGELFF.